This entry features one TCR beta chain sequence. Antigen specificity is unknown. Trimming left V 4 bases short and J 6 bases short, with 18 bases between. Germline V gene lookup returns CDR1 SQVTM and CDR2 ANQGSEA. CDR3 size: 15 residues. The PCR employed 60 Vbeta primers together with 13 Jbeta primers. Generated by immunoSEQ multiplex PCR, the TCRdb table keeps only in-frame clones and is missing some. Of approximately 150,000 clones listed, 60% to 85% are singletons. This sample stems from a study of cytomegalovirus exposure and HLA in healthy donors. General study points: Reports described diagnosis of cytomegalovirus status by the classifier as highly specific and sensitive.

This receptor was identified in a man aged 45-65 years in good health and CMV-seropositive. The chain recombines TRBV29-1 with TRBJ2-2, with TRBD2 as a possible D gene (6 bases). Sequencing input: PBMCs. The CDR3 protein is CSVGGKEGRSGELFF. CDR3 coding DNA: TGCAGCGTTGGGGGGAAGGAGGGCAGGTCCGGGGAGCTGTTTTTT.